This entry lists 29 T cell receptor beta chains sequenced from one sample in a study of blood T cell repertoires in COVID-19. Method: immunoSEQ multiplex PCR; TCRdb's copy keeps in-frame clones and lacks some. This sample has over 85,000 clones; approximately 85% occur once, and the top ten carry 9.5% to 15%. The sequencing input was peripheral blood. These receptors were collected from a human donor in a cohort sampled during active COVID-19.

CDR3 in amino acids: CTSSQDPGGYETQYF. The CDR3 DNA follows: TGCACCAGCAGCCAAGATCCGGGGGGCTATGAGACCCAGTACTTC. This sequence joins TRBV1 and TRBJ2-5; the DNA was not used to check the table's D call, TRBD2. TRBV1 is tagged as a pseudogene. The CDR3 sequence is 15 residues long.

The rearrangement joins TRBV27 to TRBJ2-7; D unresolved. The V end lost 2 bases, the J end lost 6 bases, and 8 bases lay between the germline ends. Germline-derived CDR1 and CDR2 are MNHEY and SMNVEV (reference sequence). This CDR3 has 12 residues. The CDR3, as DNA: TGTGCCAGCAGTTTAGGGCCATCCGAGCAGTACTTC. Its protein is CASSLGPSEQYF.

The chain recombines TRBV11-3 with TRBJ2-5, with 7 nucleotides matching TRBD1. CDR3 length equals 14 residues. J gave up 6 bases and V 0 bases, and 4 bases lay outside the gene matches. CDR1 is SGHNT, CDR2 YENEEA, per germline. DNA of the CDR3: TGTGCCAGCAGCTTAGATAGGGGGCCTAAGACCCAGTACTTC. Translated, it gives CASSLDRGPKTQYF.

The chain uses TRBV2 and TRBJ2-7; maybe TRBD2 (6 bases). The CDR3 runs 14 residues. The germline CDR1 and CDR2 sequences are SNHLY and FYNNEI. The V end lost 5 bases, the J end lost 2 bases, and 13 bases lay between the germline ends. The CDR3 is CASSPWGGAYEQYF. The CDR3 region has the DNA TGTGCCAGCAGTCCTTGGGGCGGGGCCTACGAGCAGTACTTC.

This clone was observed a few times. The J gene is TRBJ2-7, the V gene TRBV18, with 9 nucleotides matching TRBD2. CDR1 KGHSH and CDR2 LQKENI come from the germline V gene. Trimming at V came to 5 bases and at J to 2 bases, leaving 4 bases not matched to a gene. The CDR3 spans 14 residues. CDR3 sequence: CASSSSGGTYEQYF. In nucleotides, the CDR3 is TGTGCCAGCTCAAGTAGCGGGGGAACCTACGAGCAGTACTTC.

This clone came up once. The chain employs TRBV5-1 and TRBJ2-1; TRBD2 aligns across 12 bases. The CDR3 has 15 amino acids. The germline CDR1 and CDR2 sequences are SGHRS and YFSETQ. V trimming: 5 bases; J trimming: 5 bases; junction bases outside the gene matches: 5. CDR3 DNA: TGCGCCAGCAGTACCTCTAGCGGGAGGGACAATGAGCAGTTCTTC. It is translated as CASSTSSGRDNEQFF. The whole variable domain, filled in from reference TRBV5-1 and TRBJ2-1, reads KAGVTQTPRYLIKTRGQQVTLSCSPISGHRSVSWYQQTPGQGLQFLFEYFSETQRNKGNFPGRFSGRQFSNSRSEMNVSTLELGDSALYLCASSTSSGRDNEQFFGPGTRLTVL.

The CDR3 is CASSSPAGRTDTQYF. The DNA of the CDR3 is TGTGCCAGTAGTTCCCCCGCGGGACGCACAGATACGCAGTATTTT. This chain joins TRBV19 and TRBJ2-3, with D perhaps matching TRBD2 (6 bases). The germline V and J ends were trimmed by 5 bases and 1 base, with 13 bases remaining between them. There are 15 residues in the CDR3. Looked up from germline, CDR1 is LNHDA and CDR2 is SQIVND (reference sequence). Based on the CDR3 plus reference TRBV19 and TRBJ2-3, the full variable domain is DGGITQSPKYLFRKEGQNVTLSCEQNLNHDAMYWYRQDPGQGLRLIYYSQIVNDFQKGDIAEGYSVSREKKESFPLTVTSAQKNPTAFYLCASSSPAGRTDTQYFGPGTRLTVL.

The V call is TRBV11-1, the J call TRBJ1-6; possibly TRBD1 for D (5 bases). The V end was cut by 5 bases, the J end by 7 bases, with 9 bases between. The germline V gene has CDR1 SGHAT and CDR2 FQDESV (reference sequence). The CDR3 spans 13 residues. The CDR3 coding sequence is TGTGCCAGCAGCCAGGGAGGGAATTCACCCCTCCACTTT. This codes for CASSQGGNSPLHF.

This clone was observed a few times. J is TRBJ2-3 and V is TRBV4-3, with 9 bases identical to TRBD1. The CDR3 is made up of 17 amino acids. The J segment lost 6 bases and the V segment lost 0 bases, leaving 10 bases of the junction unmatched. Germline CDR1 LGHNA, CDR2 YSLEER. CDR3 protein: CASSQDTDRGKRDTQYF. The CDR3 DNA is TGCGCCAGCAGCCAAGATACGGACAGGGGAAAGAGGGATACGCAGTATTTT.

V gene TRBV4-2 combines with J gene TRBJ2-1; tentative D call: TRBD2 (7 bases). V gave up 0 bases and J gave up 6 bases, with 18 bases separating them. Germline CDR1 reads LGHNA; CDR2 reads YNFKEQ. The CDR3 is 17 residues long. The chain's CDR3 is CASSQEGRGGEGNEQFF. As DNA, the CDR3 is TGTGCCAGCAGCCAAGAAGGGAGAGGGGGGGAGGGCAATGAGCAGTTCTTC.

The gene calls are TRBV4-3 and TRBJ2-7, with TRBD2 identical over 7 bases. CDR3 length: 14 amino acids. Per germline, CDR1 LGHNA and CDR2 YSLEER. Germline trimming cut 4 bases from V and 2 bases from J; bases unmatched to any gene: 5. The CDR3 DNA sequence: TGCGCCAGCAGCCCCTTCCGGGGGGCCTACGAGCAGTACTTC. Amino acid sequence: CASSPFRGAYEQYF.

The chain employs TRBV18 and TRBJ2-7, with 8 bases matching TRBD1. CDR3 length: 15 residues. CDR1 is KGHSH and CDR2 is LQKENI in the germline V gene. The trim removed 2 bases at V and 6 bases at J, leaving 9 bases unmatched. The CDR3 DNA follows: TGTGCCAGCTCACCAAACGTCGGACAGGGAACCGAGCAGTACTTC. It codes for CASSPNVGQGTEQYF.

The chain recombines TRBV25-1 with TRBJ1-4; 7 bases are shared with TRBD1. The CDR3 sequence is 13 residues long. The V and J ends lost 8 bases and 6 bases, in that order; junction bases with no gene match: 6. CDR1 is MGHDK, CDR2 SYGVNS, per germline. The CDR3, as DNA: TGTGCCAGCGAAGACAGGGCGGATGAAAAACTGTTTTTT. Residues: CASEDRADEKLFF.

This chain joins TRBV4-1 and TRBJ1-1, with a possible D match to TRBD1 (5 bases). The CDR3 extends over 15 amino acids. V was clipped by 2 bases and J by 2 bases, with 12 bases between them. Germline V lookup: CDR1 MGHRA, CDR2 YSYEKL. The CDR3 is CASSQKSTGNTEAFF. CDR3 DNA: TGCGCCAGCAGCCAAAAGTCTACAGGTAACACTGAAGCTTTCTTT.

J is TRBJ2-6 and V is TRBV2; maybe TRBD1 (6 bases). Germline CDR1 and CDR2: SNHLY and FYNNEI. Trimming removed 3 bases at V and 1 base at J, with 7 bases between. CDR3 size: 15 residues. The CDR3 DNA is TGTGCCAGCAGTGATAGGGGGTCTGGGGCCAACGTCCTGACTTTC. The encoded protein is CASSDRGSGANVLTF.

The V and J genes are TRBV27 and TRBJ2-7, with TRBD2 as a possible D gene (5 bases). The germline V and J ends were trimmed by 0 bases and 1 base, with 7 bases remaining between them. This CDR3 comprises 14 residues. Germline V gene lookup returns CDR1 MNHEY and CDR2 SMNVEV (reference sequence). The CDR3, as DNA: TGTGCCAGCAGTTTATCGGAGGTTTCCTACGAGCAGTACTTC. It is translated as CASSLSEVSYEQYF.

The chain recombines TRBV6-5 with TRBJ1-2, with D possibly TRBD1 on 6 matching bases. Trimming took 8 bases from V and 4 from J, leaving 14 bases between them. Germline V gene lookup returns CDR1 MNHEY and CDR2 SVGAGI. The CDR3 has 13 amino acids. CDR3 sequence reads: CASLGGGGYGYTF. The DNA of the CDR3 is TGTGCCAGCCTGGGGGGGGGCGGCTATGGCTACACCTTC.

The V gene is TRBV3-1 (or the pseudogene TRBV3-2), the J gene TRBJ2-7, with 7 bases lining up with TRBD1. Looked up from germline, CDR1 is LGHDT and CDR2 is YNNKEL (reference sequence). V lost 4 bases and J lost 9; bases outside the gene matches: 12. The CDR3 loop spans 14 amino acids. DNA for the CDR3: TGTGCCAGCAGCCCTCTGACAGGGAAGGCGGCGCAGTACTTC. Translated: CASSPLTGKAAQYF.

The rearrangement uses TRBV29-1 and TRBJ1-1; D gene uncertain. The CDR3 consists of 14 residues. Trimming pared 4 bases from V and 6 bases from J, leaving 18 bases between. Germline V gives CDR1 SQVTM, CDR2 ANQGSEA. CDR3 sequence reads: CSVGPTPQVSEAFF. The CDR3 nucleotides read TGCAGCGTTGGCCCAACCCCCCAGGTATCTGAAGCTTTCTTT. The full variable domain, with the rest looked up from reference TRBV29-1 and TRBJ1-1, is SAVISQKPSRDICQRGTSLTIQCQVDSQVTMMFWYRQQPGQSLTLIATANQGSEATYESGFVIDKFPISRPNLTFSTLTVSNMSPEDSSIYLCSVGPTPQVSEAFFGQGTRLTVV.

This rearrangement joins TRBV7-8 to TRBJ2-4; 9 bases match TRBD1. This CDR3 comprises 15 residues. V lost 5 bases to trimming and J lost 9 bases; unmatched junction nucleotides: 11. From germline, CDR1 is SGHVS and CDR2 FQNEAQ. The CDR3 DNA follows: TGTGCCAGCAGCCCGCGGGACAGGGCTAATGGCATTCAGTACTTC. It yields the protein CASSPRDRANGIQYF.

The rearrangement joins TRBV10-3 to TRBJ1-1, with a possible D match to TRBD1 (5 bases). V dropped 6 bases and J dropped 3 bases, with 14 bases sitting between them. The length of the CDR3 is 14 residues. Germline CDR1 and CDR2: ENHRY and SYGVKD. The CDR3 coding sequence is TGTGCCATCAGATGGAAGGGGCTGGACACTGAAGCTTTCTTT. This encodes CAIRWKGLDTEAFF.

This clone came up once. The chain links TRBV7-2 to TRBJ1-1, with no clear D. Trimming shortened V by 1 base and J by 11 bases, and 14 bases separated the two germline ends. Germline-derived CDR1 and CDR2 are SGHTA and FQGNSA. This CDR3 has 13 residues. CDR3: CASSLEVGRRAFF. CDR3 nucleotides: TGTGCCAGCAGCTTAGAGGTGGGCAGACGGGCTTTCTTT.

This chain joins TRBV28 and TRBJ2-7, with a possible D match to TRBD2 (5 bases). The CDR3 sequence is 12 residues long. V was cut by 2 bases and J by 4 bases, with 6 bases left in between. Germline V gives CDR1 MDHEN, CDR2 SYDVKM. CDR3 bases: TGTGCCAGCAGTTTAAGGACTTACGAGCAGTACTTC. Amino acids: CASSLRTYEQYF.

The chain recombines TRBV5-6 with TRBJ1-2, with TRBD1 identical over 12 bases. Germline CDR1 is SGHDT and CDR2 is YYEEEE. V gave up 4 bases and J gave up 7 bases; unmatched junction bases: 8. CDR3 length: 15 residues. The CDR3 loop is CASSTPGQGAPGYTF. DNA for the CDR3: TGTGCCAGCAGCACACCGGGACAGGGGGCTCCTGGCTACACCTTC. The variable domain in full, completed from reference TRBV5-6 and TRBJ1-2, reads DAGVTQSPTHLIKTRGQQVTLRCSPKSGHDTVSWYQQALGQGPQFIFQYYEEEERQRGNFPDRFSGHQFPNYSSELNVNALLLGDSALYLCASSTPGQGAPGYTFGSGTRLTVV.

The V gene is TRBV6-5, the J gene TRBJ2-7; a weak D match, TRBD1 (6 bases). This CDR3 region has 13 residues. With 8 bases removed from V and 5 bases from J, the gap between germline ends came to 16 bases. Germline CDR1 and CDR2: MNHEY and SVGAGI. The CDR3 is CASPEGGNNEQYF. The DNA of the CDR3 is TGTGCCAGCCCCGAAGGGGGAAACAACGAGCAGTACTTC.

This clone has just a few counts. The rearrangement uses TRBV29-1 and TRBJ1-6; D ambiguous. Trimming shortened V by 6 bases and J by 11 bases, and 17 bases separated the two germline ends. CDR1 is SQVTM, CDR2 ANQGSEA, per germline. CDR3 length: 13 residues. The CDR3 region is CSVSGGPGTPLHF. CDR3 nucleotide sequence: TGCAGCGTCTCCGGTGGCCCGGGGACACCCCTCCACTTT. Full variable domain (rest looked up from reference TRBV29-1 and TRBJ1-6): SAVISQKPSRDICQRGTSLTIQCQVDSQVTMMFWYRQQPGQSLTLIATANQGSEATYESGFVIDKFPISRPNLTFSTLTVSNMSPEDSSIYLCSVSGGPGTPLHFGNGTRLTVT.

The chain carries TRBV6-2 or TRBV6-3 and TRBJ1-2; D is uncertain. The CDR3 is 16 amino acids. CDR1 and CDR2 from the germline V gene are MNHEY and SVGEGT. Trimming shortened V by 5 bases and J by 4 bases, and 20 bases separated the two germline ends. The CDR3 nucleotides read TGTGCCAGCAGTGGTTCGGAGGGAAGGTCGACCTATGGCTACACCTTC. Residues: CASSGSEGRSTYGYTF.

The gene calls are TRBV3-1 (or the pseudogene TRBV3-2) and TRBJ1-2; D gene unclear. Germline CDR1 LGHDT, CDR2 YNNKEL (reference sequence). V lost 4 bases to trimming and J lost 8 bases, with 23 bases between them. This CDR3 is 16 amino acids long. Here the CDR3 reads CASSRREAGHRGGYTF. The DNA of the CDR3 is TGTGCCAGCAGCCGTAGAGAAGCCGGGCACAGAGGGGGCTACACCTTC.

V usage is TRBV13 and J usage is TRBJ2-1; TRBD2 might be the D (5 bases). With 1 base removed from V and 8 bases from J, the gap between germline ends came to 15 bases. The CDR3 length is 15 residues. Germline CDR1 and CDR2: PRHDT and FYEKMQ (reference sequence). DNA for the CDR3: TGTGCCAGCAGCTTAGAACTAGGTCTGCGGGATGAGCAGTTCTTC. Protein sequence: CASSLELGLRDEQFF.